The clone carrying this TCR beta chain was seen more than once but under ten times. The data were obtained in a study of regulatory T cells in long-lasting Graves disease. TCR beta libraries were built with iRepertoire HTBI primers and Arm-PCR of CDR3 regions. TCRdb re-analysed the multiplex PCR reads in MiXCR, keeping a single row per CDR3 protein. The sample carries about 620,000 distinct CDR3 sequences, about 15% recorded once. As to time point: newly diagnosed GD, antithyroid drugs for less than 3 months. Extracted RNA from PBMCs served as the source of the TCR library. Germline loops: CDR1 SGHDT, CDR2 YYEEEE. The CDR3 spans 13 residues. The V and J ends lost 2 bases and 5 bases respectively, with 10 bases between them. This same sample was also part of a study on T cells in Graves' hyperthyroidism and ophthalmopathy. That work adds: Not enrolled were patients with uncontrolled infection, other autoimmune disease, pregnancy or lactation.

The chain couples TRBV5-6 to TRBJ1-2; a weak D match, TRBD1 (6 bases). The input for sequencing was peripheral blood mononuclear cells (PBMCs), taken at new diagnosis, from a patient treated with antithyroid drugs. This clonotype was sampled from a young woman with Graves disease. The CDR3 protein is CASSLPGHYGYTF. CDR3 coding DNA: TGTGCCAGCAGCTTACCGGGACATTATGGCTACACCTTC.